The present TCR beta chain was sequenced within a study of shared clonotypes between healthy human individuals. Turning to the study itself: A donor's plate count was three for CD4 naive and three for CD4 memory; CD8 naive had two and CD8 memory one. Broader study findings: Of the naive CD4 clonotypes, roughly 5.2% were shared across several donors.

As to this clone: The antigen is undetermined.

Investigators spread the genomic DNA of each subset evenly over several immunoSEQ plates. Profiled with immunoSEQ multiplex PCR; TCRdb holds only in-frame clones, not every one. Here the sample spans about 2.4 million clones, 93% being singletons. CD4+ cells underwent separation, giving CD45RA+ naive and CD45RA-negative memory subsets. Per the germline V gene, CDR1 is SGHRS and CDR2 is YFSETQ. Between the trimmed V and J ends, which lost 4 bases and 1 base, there was a span of 11 bases. The CDR3 is made up of 14 amino acids. The sequence came from a man aged 18 to 29 in good health. Some clones in this sample may be carry-over from other donors' samples. The chain has TRBV5-1 and TRBJ1-1; D is unresolved. The sequenced material came from naive CD4+ T cells from PBMCs. Stated subset: CD45RA+ positively selected. The CDR3: CASSIDGRNTEAFF. CDR3 sequence (DNA): TGCGCCAGCAGCATCGACGGTAGGAACACTGAAGCTTTCTTT.